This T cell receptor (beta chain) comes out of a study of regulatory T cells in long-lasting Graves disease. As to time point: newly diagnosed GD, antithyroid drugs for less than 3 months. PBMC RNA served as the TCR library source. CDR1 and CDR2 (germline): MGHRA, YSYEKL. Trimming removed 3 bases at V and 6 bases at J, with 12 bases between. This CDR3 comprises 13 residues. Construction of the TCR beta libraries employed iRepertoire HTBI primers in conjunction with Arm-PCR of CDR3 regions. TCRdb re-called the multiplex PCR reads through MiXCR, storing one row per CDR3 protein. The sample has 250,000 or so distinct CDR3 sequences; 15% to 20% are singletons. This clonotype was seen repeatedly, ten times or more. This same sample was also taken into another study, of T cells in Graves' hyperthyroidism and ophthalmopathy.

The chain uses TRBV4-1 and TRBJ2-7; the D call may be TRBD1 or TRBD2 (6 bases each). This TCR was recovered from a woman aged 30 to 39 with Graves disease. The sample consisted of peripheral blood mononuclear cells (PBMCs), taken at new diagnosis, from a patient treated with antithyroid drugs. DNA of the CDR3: TGCGCCAGCAGCCAGGGGGGACACCCCGAGCAGTACTTC. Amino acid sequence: CASSQGGHPEQYF.